This T cell receptor (beta chain) was retrieved from a study of T cell repertoires in cytomegalovirus infection. On the study more broadly: Recently described HLA-C-restricted plus well-studied HLA-B-restricted CMV epitopes were used. From public TCR beta signatures came an indication of both CMV infection and matching HLA type.

V gave up 6 bases and J gave up 1 base, with 16 bases separating them. CDR1 is MGHDK and CDR2 is SYGVNS in the germline V gene. The CDR3 runs to 15 residues. Regarding the study as a whole: Dominating the ex vivo response were TCR beta clonotypes that were CMV-specific and HLA-C-restricted. CMV carriers having the relevant HLA were flagged by cumulative public TCR beta family frequency.

TCRdb analysed the reads with MiXCR anew, one entry per CDR3 protein. The table has hundreds of thousands of distinct CDR3 sequences, 25% to 30% seen once. In regard to this clonotype: What it binds is not known.

The receptor was derived from a human donor in good health (CMV status not recorded). Some clones in this sample may be carry-over from other donors' samples. The chain links TRBV25-1 to TRBJ2-7; D tentatively fits TRBD1 or TRBD2 (5 bases each). The sample here was cultured PBMCs, taken from culture after CMV antigen stimulation. The CDR3 region is CASSVWDPGSYEQYF. For the CDR3, the DNA is TGTGCCAGCAGCGTCTGGGACCCTGGTTCCTACGAGCAGTACTTC.